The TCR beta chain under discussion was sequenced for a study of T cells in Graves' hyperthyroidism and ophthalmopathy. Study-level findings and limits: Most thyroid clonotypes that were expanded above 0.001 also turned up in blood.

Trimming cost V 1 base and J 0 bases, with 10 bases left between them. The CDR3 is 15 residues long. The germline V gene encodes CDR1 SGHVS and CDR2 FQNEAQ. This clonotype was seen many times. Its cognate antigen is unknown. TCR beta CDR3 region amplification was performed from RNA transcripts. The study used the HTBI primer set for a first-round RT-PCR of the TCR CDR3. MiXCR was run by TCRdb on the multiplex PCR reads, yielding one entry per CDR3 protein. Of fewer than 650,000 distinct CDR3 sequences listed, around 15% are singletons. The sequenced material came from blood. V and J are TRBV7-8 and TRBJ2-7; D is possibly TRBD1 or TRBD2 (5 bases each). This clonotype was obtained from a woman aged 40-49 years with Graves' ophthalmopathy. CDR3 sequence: CASSLVGGTSYEQYF. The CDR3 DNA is TGTGCCAGCAGCTTAGTTGGGGGAACCTCCTACGAGCAGTACTTC.